This entry features one TCR beta chain sequence. This clone was detected ten times or more. Its cognate antigen has yet to be identified. No per-base quality is available; no much larger clone lies one base away. Sequences SEHNR (CDR1) and FQNEAQ (CDR2) are obtained from the germline V gene (reference sequence). The CDR3, from cysteine to phenylalanine, totals 14 residues. Kept here is only the CDR3 DNA, which spans 42 bases and is read in frame from base 1. V drops 0 bases and J drops 6 bases, leaving 9 bases in between. These data originate in a study of shared clonotypes between healthy human individuals (dated by TCRdb to 2020 to 2021). Concerning the study at large: A few men and two women, aged 18 to 49 years, made up the cohort. For each donor, three plates each were used for CD4 naive and CD4 memory, two plates were used for CD8 naive, and one plate was used for CD8 memory. Blood TCR repertoires of about five healthy adults were deeply sequenced to estimate repertoire size and the extent of clonotype sharing between individuals. Different laboratories and diverse techniques were used to prepare libraries and sequence TCR repertoires, to increase sequencing depth and limit assay-specific biases. Between about 0.85 and 10 billion PBMCs per donor were obtained by leukapheresis. The paper's findings and limits, for the study overall: The genetic and exposure-history diversity represented was limited by the small number of donors. Even with the large sequencing depth, rarefaction of the sorted-subset datasets indicated that sequencing was incomplete. Around 5.4% of naive CD4, roughly 3.5% of naive CD8, approximately 2.2% of memory CD4, and more than 0.35% of memory CD8 clonotypes were shared across several donors. Higher generation probabilities were observed for clonotypes shared by all four sorted-subset donors than for non-shared clonotypes. Pairwise subsampling indicated that sequencing depth was expected to affect the degree of clonotype sharing among donors. Naive subsets generally had larger estimated clonotype richness than memory subsets. Only blood was sampled, and tissue TCR repertoires likely differ from those in blood.

Using the deep immunoSEQ assay, TCR CDR3 regions were amplified from genomic DNA by multiplex PCR. Extracted genomic DNA from each cell subset was distributed evenly across all wells of several immunoSEQ 96-well plates, and each plate was treated as a replicate. For sorted subsets, 200 to 250 ng of genomic DNA, equivalent to some 30,000 T cell genomes, went into each replicate PCR. Purified libraries were measured with a Qubit 3.0 fluorometer, size-checked on a Bioanalyzer 2100, and measured again with the KAPA Library Quantification kit. Every immunoSEQ 96-well plate was sequenced on a dedicated single-read 150-cycle Illumina NextSeq 550 flow cell. The paper's data handling went like this. Because only junctional sequences without quality scores were contained in the immunoSEQ output, filtering matching that applied to full-length reads could not be performed. Sequences were annotated with PyIR, a Python wrapper for IgBLAST v1.9, using IMGT germline references to assign V/J genes and CDR3. Reads were removed for weak V/J assignments (E-value above 1e-6), missing CDR3, stop codons, out-of-frame junctions, or ambiguous translated residues. V3J clonotypes were defined by identical inferred V gene, J gene, and CDR3 amino acid sequence. Percentage overlap between repertoires was calculated by dividing the number of shared unique clonotypes by the size of the smaller repertoire. Richness of each repertoire was evaluated using RTK rarefaction, the Chao1 estimator, and Recon v2.1 estimates of unobserved clonotypes. Generation probabilities were computed with OLGA for all TCRbeta clonotypes obtained by the gDNA method from several donors. The clones in this table, taken by TCRdb from immuneACCESS, are in-frame only. Not every clone is retained; where verified, under half of the shortfall comes from an unresolved V gene, and the cause of the rest is unknown. V and J calls and clone size are as listed in that table; D and trimming were resolved from the DNA. The sample profile shows about 640,000 clones; around 72% of them were found once. Roughly 1.8% of the sample belongs to the ten largest clones.

The donors were healthy, HIV-negative adults who had no recently reported acute infections or vaccinations. Only Caucasian adults living in Nashville, Tennessee, USA were represented among the donors. CD4+ T cells were enriched through magnetic negative selection, after which naive cells were positively selected on CD45RA and the remaining negative fraction served as the memory subset. After blood collection by leukapheresis, PBMCs were isolated using Ficoll-Histopaque density gradient centrifugation and then cryopreserved in the vapor phase of liquid nitrogen. Analytical flow cytometry was used to check the purity and quantity of every magnetically sorted T cell population. Genomic DNA was isolated from each sorted fraction and quantified by UV absorbance on a Nanodrop 2000c.

The receptor was isolated from a woman aged 30 to 39 in good health. Sequences were obtained from memory CD4+ T cells sorted from blood. The sample's cell subset or site label, in plain terms: CD45RA-negative fraction. The rearrangement joined TRBV7-9 to TRBJ1-5, with TRBD1 perhaps the D gene, on 6 matching bases. The DNA sequence is as follows: TGTGCCAGCAGCTTAGCGGGGGGCAGTCAGCCCCAGCATTTT. Its translation is CASSLAGGSQPQHF.